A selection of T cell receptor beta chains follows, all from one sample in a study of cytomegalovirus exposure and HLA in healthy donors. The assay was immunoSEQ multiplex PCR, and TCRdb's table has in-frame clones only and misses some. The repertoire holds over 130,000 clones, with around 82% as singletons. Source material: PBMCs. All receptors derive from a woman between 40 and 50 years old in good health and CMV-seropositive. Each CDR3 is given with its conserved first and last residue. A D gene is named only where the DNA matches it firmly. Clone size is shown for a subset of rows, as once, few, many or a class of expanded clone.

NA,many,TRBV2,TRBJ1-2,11,TGTGCCACCCTGACAGGTTGGGGCTACACCTTC,CATLTGWGYTF
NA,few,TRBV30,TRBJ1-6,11,TGTGCCTGGAGTCTAAGTTCACCCCTCCACTTT,CAWSLSSPLHF
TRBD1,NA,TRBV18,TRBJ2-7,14,TGTGCCAGCTCACCTCCGACAGGGACCTACGAGCAGTACTTC,CASSPPTGTYEQYF
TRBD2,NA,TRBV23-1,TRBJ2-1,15,TGCGCCAGCAGGCGGACTAGCGGGAGGCGGATTGAGCAGTTCTTC,CASRRTSGRRIEQFF
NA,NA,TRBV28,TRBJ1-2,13,TGTGCCAGCAGTATTGACAGAGGCTATGGCTACACCTTC,CASSIDRGYGYTF
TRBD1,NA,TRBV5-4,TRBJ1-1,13,TGTGCCAGCAGCTTAAACAGGGGAAGTGAAGCTTTCTTT,CASSLNRGSEAFF
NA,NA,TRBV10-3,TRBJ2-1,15,TGTGCCATCAGTGAGTCCCTGGGAGGGGGCAATGAGCAGTTCTTC,CAISESLGGGNEQFF
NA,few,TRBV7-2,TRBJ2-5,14,TGTGCCAGCAGCTTAGTAGGGGGGGGAGAGACCCAGTACTTC,CASSLVGGGETQYF
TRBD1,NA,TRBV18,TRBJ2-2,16,TGTGCCAGCTCACCACGGACAGGGACCAATTCTGGGGAGCTGTTTTTT,CASSPRTGTNSGELFF
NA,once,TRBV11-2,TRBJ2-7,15,TGTGCCAGCAGCTTAGTTGCGTCTAGTTCCTACGAGCAGTACTTC,CASSLVASSSYEQYF
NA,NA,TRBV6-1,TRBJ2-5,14,TGTGCCAGCAGTGAATCGCGGCTACAAGAGACCCAGTACTTC,CASSESRLQETQYF
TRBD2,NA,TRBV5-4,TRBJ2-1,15,TGTGCCAGCAGCTCGGGACTAGCGAGGTACAATGAGCAGTTCTTC,CASSSGLARYNEQFF
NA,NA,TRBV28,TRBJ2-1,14,TGTGCCAGCAATCTCTGGGGCCGTAGCAATGAGCAGTTCTTC,CASNLWGRSNEQFF
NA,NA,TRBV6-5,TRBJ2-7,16,TGTGCCAGCAGTTCATACCCAACAGGGTCGGGCTACGAGCAGTACTTC,CASSSYPTGSGYEQYF
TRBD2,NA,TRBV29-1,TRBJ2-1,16,TGCAGCGTTGGGGGACTAGCGGGAAGCTCCTACAATGAGCAGTTCTTC,CSVGGLAGSSYNEQFF
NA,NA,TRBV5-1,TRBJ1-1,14,TGCGCCAGCAGCTTACTTGACAGGAACACTGAAGCTTTCTTT,CASSLLDRNTEAFF
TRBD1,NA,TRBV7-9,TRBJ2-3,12,TGTTCCAGCAGCCAACAGGGGTATACGCAGTATTTT,CSSSQQGYTQYF
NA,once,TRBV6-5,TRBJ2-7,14,TGTGCCAGCAGTTACTCTGGTAGCTCCTACGAGCAGTACTTC,CASSYSGSSYEQYF
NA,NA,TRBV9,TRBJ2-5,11,TGTGCCAGCAGCGATAAAGAGACCCAGTACTTC,CASSDKETQYF
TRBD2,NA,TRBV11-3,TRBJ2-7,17,TGTGCCAGCAGCCGACTCCCCGGGGTAGCGGGAACCTACGAGCAGTACTTC,CASSRLPGVAGTYEQYF
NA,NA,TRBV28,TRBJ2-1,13,TGTGCCAGCAGTTTAGATCTATCAAATGAGCAGTTCTTC,CASSLDLSNEQFF
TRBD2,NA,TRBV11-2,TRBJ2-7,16,TGTGCCAGCAGCCAAGGACTAGCGGAAGTCTCCTACGAGCAGTACTTC,CASSQGLAEVSYEQYF
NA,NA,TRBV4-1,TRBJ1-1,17,TGCGCCAGCAGCCAATCCCCGCAGGGGAAGGTGAACACTGAAGCTTTCTTT,CASSQSPQGKVNTEAFF
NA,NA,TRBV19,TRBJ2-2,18,TGTGCCAGTAGTATACACCATAGCGGAACCGCGAACACCGGGGAGCTGTTTTTT,CASSIHHSGTANTGELFF
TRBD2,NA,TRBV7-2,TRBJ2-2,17,TGTGCCAGCAGCTTAGCGGGGACTAGCGGGGGCTTGCGGGAGCTGTTTTTT,CASSLAGTSGGLRELFF
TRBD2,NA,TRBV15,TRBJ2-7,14,TGTGCCACCAGCAGAGGGCGGGAGAGTAGAGCGCAGTACTTC,CATSRGRESRAQYF
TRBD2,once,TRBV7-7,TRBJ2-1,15,TGTGCTAGCAGCTTCGGGACTAGCGGAAGAGGTGAGCAGTTCTTC,CASSFGTSGRGEQFF
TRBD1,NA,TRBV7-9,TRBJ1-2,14,TGTGCCAGCAAGCCGGGACAGGGGGACTATGGCTACACCTTC,CASKPGQGDYGYTF
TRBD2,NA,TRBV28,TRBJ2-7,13,TGTGCCTCCTATGTAGCGGGAGCGAACGAGCAGTACTTC,CASYVAGANEQYF
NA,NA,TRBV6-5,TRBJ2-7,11,TGTGCCAGCCGGGAATCCTACGAGCAGTACTTC,CASRESYEQYF
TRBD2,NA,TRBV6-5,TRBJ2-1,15,TGTGCCAGCAGATTAGCGGGAGGTACCTACAATGAGCAGTTCTTC,CASRLAGGTYNEQFF
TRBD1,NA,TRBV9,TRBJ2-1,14,TGTGCCAGCAGCGCCGGGACAGCGAAGAATGAGCAGTTCTTC,CASSAGTAKNEQFF
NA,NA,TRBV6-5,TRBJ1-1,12,TGTGCCAGCAGTCTGGCGAACACTGAAGCTTTCTTT,CASSLANTEAFF
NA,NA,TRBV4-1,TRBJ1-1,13,TGCGCCAGCAGCCAACGGTTGAACACTGAAGCTTTCTTT,CASSQRLNTEAFF
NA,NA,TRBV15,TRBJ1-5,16,TGTGCTACCAGCAGAGAAGGAGGAAGGAACAATCAGCCCCAGCATTTT,CATSREGGRNNQPQHF
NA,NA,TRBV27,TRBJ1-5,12,TGTGCCAGCAGTTCCAATAATCAGCCCCAGCATTTT,CASSSNNQPQHF
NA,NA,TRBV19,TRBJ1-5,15,TGTGCCAGTACGGACAGCAGATATGGCAATCAGCCCCAGCATTTT,CASTDSRYGNQPQHF
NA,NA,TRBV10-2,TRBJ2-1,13,TGCGCCAGCAGGGGACTTAGAAACAATGAGCAGTTCTTC,CASRGLRNNEQFF
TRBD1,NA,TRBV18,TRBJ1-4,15,TGTGCCAGCTCACCACCGGGACAGGGAGGTGAAAAACTGTTTTTT,CASSPPGQGGEKLFF